The 22 T cell receptor beta chains listed next were all sequenced from one sample in a study of blood T cell repertoires in COVID-19. Generated by immunoSEQ multiplex PCR, the TCRdb table keeps only in-frame clones and is missing some. The data contain a few hundred thousand clones, around 89% of them singletons. The sample consisted of peripheral blood. These receptors were obtained from a woman aged 55-69 years with COVID-19, enrolled during active disease.

This clone was seen once. V is TRBV27 and J is TRBJ1-1; D is ambiguous. Germline V gene lookup returns CDR1 MNHEY and CDR2 SMNVEV (reference sequence). Between the trimmed V and J ends, which lost 4 bases and 7 bases, there was a span of 7 bases. This CDR3 region has 11 residues. The CDR3 DNA sequence: TGTGCCAGCAGTTCCAGGTTTGAAGCTTTCTTT. This codes for CASSSRFEAFF.

The chain is built from TRBV7-2 and TRBJ2-7; 8 bases line up with TRBD1. Germline lookup yields CDR1 SGHTA and CDR2 FQGNSA. The length of the CDR3 is 15 residues. V lost 2 bases and J lost 2; bases outside the gene matches: 5. CDR3 DNA sequence: TGTGCCAGCAGCTTAACCGCGGGACAGGCCTACGAGCAGTACTTC. Translation gives CASSLTAGQAYEQYF.

The CDR3 DNA follows: TGTGCCAGCAGCTTGGTGACAGGGGGTCGTTACGAGCAGTACTTC. Its protein is CASSLVTGGRYEQYF. The chain joins TRBV5-5 to TRBJ2-7; 9 nucleotides agree with TRBD1. CDR3 length: 15 residues. Germline CDR1 and CDR2: SGHKS and YYEKEE (reference sequence). V lost 0 bases, J lost 4 bases, and 5 bases stayed unmatched.

The CDR3 nucleotides are TGTGCCAGCAGTTCCGTTGTTGTACGACTGTCTGGAAAACTGTTTTTT. Protein: CASSSVVVRLSGKLFF. The rearrangement joins TRBV6-2 or TRBV6-3 to TRBJ1-4; D is uncertain. Germline loops: CDR1 MNHEY, CDR2 SVGEGT. V was cut by 4 bases and J by 10 bases, with 22 bases left in between. The CDR3 consists of 16 residues.

V and J are TRBV2 and TRBJ1-5; tentative D call: TRBD1 (5 bases). The germline V gene has CDR1 SNHLY and CDR2 FYNNEI. The length of the CDR3 is 12 residues. V was trimmed by 7 bases and J by 2 bases, leaving 6 bases between them. CDR3 coding DNA: TGTGCCAGCAAGACAGGCAATCAGCCCCAGCATTTT. The encoded protein is CASKTGNQPQHF.

The J gene is TRBJ1-4, the V gene TRBV12-3 or TRBV12-4; D is ambiguous. The length of the CDR3 is 12 residues. The germline V and J ends were trimmed by 6 bases and 8 bases, with 10 bases remaining between them. The CDR3 bases are TGTGCCAGCAGGCGGTCTGGAGAAAAACTGTTTTTT. Amino acids: CASRRSGEKLFF.

V gene TRBV15 combines with J gene TRBJ1-2; D unresolved. Germline CDR1 is LNHNV and CDR2 is YYDKDF (reference sequence). The CDR3 covers 16 residues. V lost 1 base and J lost 3, with 15 bases in between. In DNA form, the CDR3 reads TGTGCCACCAGCAGAGGTTTTGGCGGGTCCGACTATGGCTACACCTTC. Amino acid sequence: CATSRGFGGSDYGYTF.

The chain joins TRBV6-5 to TRBJ2-3; the D gene is possibly TRBD2 (5 bases). This CDR3 has 11 amino acids. Germline loops: CDR1 MNHEY, CDR2 SVGAGI. Between the trimmed V and J ends, which lost 4 bases and 6 bases, there was a span of 5 bases. The CDR3 reads CASSSGDTQYF. For the CDR3, the DNA is TGTGCCAGCAGTTCGGGGGATACGCAGTATTTT.

V usage is TRBV19 and J usage is TRBJ2-2; D possibly corresponds to TRBD2 (5 bases). The V gene lost 6 bases and the J gene lost 3 bases, with 14 bases spanning the gap. Germline V gives CDR1 LNHDA, CDR2 SQIVND (reference sequence). The CDR3 has 15 residues. The CDR3 protein is CASRPPGSDTGELFF. Here the CDR3 DNA reads TGTGCCAGTAGACCGCCGGGTAGCGACACCGGGGAGCTGTTTTTT. Filled out from reference TRBV19 and TRBJ2-2, the complete variable domain reads DGGITQSPKYLFRKEGQNVTLSCEQNLNHDAMYWYRQDPGQGLRLIYYSQIVNDFQKGDIAEGYSVSREKKESFPLTVTSAQKNPTAFYLCASRPPGSDTGELFFGEGSRLTVL.

The J gene is TRBJ1-1, the V gene TRBV6-5; perhaps TRBD1 as D (6 bases). The V and J ends lost 8 bases and 4 bases respectively, with 14 bases between them. Germline V gene lookup returns CDR1 MNHEY and CDR2 SVGAGI. The CDR3 is 13 amino acids. The CDR3 nucleotides are TGTGCCAGCGGACAACAGGGATCCACTGAAGCTTTCTTT. The encoded protein is CASGQQGSTEAFF.

The genes are TRBV12-3 or TRBV12-4 and TRBJ1-1, with D perhaps TRBD1 (6 bases). V shed 4 bases and J shed 11 bases, with 14 bases lying between them. This CDR3 spans 12 amino acids. The CDR3 DNA sequence: TGTGCCAGCAGTTCCGACAGGCGGTGGGCTTTCTTT. Protein sequence: CASSSDRRWAFF.

The genes are TRBV3-1 (or the pseudogene TRBV3-2) and TRBJ1-5; no firm D call. This CDR3 region has 13 residues. The ends were cut back, 2 bases at V and 9 bases at J, with 11 bases in the middle. Germline values: CDR1 LGHDT, CDR2 YNNKEL (reference sequence). CDR3 nucleotides: TGTGCCAGCAGCCAAATGGAGGGCGGGCCCCAGCATTTT. Encoded protein: CASSQMEGGPQHF.

In its sample, this clone was seen a few times. Other DNA sequences within the sample encode an identical CDR3. The chain is built from TRBV19 and TRBJ1-6; 10 nucleotides match TRBD1. The CDR3 has 13 amino acids. CDR1 is LNHDA and CDR2 is SQIVND in the germline V gene (reference sequence). The trim removed 9 bases at V and 7 bases at J, leaving 3 bases unmatched. The CDR3 is CASDRGLNSPLHF. DNA for the CDR3: TGTGCCAGCGACAGGGGGCTCAATTCACCCCTCCACTTT.

The chain links TRBV9 to TRBJ2-7; TRBD2 matches 11 bases. CDR3 length: 15 amino acids. Unmatched junction bases numbered 2, after V lost 0 bases and J lost 3 bases. CDR1 SGDLS and CDR2 YYNGEE come from the germline V gene. The chain's CDR3 is CASSVGTSGGYEQYF. The CDR3 DNA follows: TGTGCCAGCAGCGTAGGAACTAGCGGGGGCTACGAGCAGTACTTC.

The chain links TRBV7-8 to TRBJ1-2; D unresolved. CDR3 length equals 17 residues. With 2 bases removed from V and 3 bases from J, the gap between germline ends came to 19 bases. CDR1 is SGHVS, CDR2 FQNEAQ, per germline. In DNA form, the CDR3 reads TGTGCCAGCAGCTTATTCGCCGGGAGGCCGGGTGACTATGGCTACACCTTC. It is translated as CASSLFAGRPGDYGYTF.

The V call is TRBV30, the J call TRBJ1-5; D might be TRBD1 (5 bases). Per germline, CDR1 GTSNPN and CDR2 SVGIG (reference sequence). V lost 0 bases to trimming and J lost 3 bases, with 6 bases between them. This CDR3 is built from 13 residues. The CDR3 nucleotides read TGTGCCTGGAGTGTACAGGACAATCAGCCCCAGCATTTT. Residues: CAWSVQDNQPQHF.

The V call is TRBV9, the J call TRBJ1-3, with unresolved D. The CDR3 runs 15 residues. V was shortened by 3 bases and J by 0 bases, with 10 bases between the two germline ends. Germline-derived CDR1 and CDR2 are SGDLS and YYNGEE. CDR3 DNA sequence: TGTGCCAGCAGCGCTAGTCTTGGCTCTGGAAACACCATATATTTT. Protein: CASSASLGSGNTIYF.

The chain links TRBV7-9 to TRBJ1-1; tentative D call: TRBD1 (5 bases). V lost 7 bases to trimming and J lost 5 bases, with 17 bases between them. CDR1 and CDR2 from the germline V gene are SEHNR and FQNEAQ (reference sequence). The CDR3 is 14 amino acids. CDR3 DNA sequence: TGTGCCAGCATCGTTCGTAGGGAGGGGACTGAAGCTTTCTTT. Amino acid sequence: CASIVRREGTEAFF.

V is TRBV5-6 and J is TRBJ1-2; no definite D call. This CDR3 is built from 14 residues. Trimming took 4 bases from V and 4 from J, leaving 14 bases between them. Germline V lookup: CDR1 SGHDT, CDR2 YYEEEE. The DNA for the CDR3 is TGTGCCAGCAGCCCGGACGGACTAGCCTATGGCTACACCTTC. This gives the protein CASSPDGLAYGYTF.

The chain employs TRBV19 and TRBJ1-5, with 7 bases identical to TRBD1. V trimming: 8 bases; J trimming: 0 bases; junction bases outside the gene matches: 7. CDR3 length equals 15 residues. CDR1 is LNHDA and CDR2 is SQIVND in the germline V gene (reference sequence). The CDR3: CASREGAHSNQPQHF. The CDR3, as DNA: TGTGCCAGTCGGGAGGGGGCGCATAGCAATCAGCCCCAGCATTTT.

V and J are TRBV7-9 and TRBJ1-1; D is unresolved. CDR3 length: 14 amino acids. Germline-derived CDR1 and CDR2 are SEHNR and FQNEAQ (reference sequence). Trimming cost V 7 bases and J 1 base, with 13 bases left between them. The CDR3 DNA reads as TGTGCCAGCAAAGAGACACACGAGAACACTGAAGCTTTCTTT. Protein sequence: CASKETHENTEAFF.

The chain couples TRBV19 to TRBJ2-1, with D possibly being TRBD2 (5 bases). V lost 7 bases and J lost 9, with 19 bases in between. This CDR3 spans 14 amino acids. Germline CDR1 LNHDA, CDR2 SQIVND (reference sequence). The CDR3, as DNA: TGTGCCAGTACCCAGGTCGGGGAATTCAGTGAGCAGTTCTTC. Amino acids: CASTQVGEFSEQFF. Full variable domain (rest looked up from reference TRBV19 and TRBJ2-1): DGGITQSPKYLFRKEGQNVTLSCEQNLNHDAMYWYRQDPGQGLRLIYYSQIVNDFQKGDIAEGYSVSREKKESFPLTVTSAQKNPTAFYLCASTQVGEFSEQFFGPGTRLTVL.